What follows are 16 T cell receptor beta chains derived from one specimen sequenced in a study of long-term antiretroviral therapy in people with HIV. Run at survey level, the immunoSEQ assay was version v3.0. Assay used: immunoSEQ multiplex PCR; TCRdb lists only in-frame clones, some missing. The table records 25,000 to 35,000 clones, about 90% of them present only once. The sequences come from unsorted PBMCs, collected 1.8 years after starting antiretroviral therapy. Every receptor here comes from a woman under 30 with HIV.

This clone was detected only a few times. J is TRBJ1-5 and V is TRBV28; no reliable D call. Trimming took 3 bases from V and 15 from J, leaving 18 bases between them. Germline-derived CDR1 and CDR2 are MDHEN and SYDVKM. The CDR3 runs to 13 residues. CDR3 nucleotides: TGTGCCAGCAGTTTCCTAGGGTTCCGCGTAGGGCATTTT. This encodes CASSFLGFRVGHF.

V is TRBV2 and J is TRBJ2-2, with D maybe TRBD2 (5 bases). The CDR3 extends over 13 amino acids. The V gene lost 0 bases and the J gene lost 7 bases, with 6 bases spanning the gap. Germline loops: CDR1 SNHLY, CDR2 FYNNEI. CDR3 loop: CASSEARGGELFF. In DNA form, the CDR3 reads TGTGCCAGCAGTGAAGCTCGGGGCGGGGAGCTGTTTTTT.

The V and J genes are TRBV15 and TRBJ2-3; D possibly corresponds to TRBD2 (5 bases). Trimming stripped 0 bases from V and 4 bases from J, with 5 bases between. The V gene's germline CDR1 is LNHNV and CDR2 YYDKDF (reference sequence). The CDR3 loop spans 13 amino acids. CDR3 loop: CATSRDSADTQYF. CDR3 nucleotide sequence: TGTGCCACCAGCAGAGATAGCGCAGATACGCAGTATTTT.

The genes are TRBV5-1 and TRBJ2-3; 12 bases fit TRBD2. The CDR3 is made up of 17 amino acids. CDR1 and CDR2 from the germline V gene are SGHRS and YFSETQ. V trimming: 4 bases; J trimming: 0 bases; junction bases outside the gene matches: 6. CDR3 protein: CASSAGLAGLSTDTQYF. CDR3 nucleotides: TGCGCCAGCAGCGCGGGACTAGCGGGCCTTAGCACAGATACGCAGTATTTT. Combining the CDR3 with reference TRBV5-1 and TRBJ2-3 gives the whole variable domain KAGVTQTPRYLIKTRGQQVTLSCSPISGHRSVSWYQQTPGQGLQFLFEYFSETQRNKGNFPGRFSGRQFSNSRSEMNVSTLELGDSALYLCASSAGLAGLSTDTQYFGPGTRLTVL.

There are a few counts of this clone. The V call is TRBV9, the J call TRBJ2-2; 7 nucleotides align to TRBD2. The CDR3 is 17 residues long. Germline V CDR1 and CDR2: SGDLS, YYNGEE. J was trimmed by 8 bases and V by 4 bases; bases with no gene match: 17. The CDR3 DNA follows: TGTGCCAGCAGCTCCCGGGAGCGGGACCCAGGAAAGGGGGAGCTGTTTTTT. Amino acids: CASSSRERDPGKGELFF.

The chain carries TRBV7-6 and TRBJ2-7, with 7 bases matching TRBD2. The CDR3 runs 14 residues. Unmatched junction bases numbered 7, after V lost 5 bases and J lost 3 bases. Germline assignment: CDR1 SGHVS and CDR2 FNYEAQ. The CDR3 bases are TGTGCCAGCAGCCCAAGAGGACTAGACTACGAGCAGTACTTC. Its translation is CASSPRGLDYEQYF.

The J gene is TRBJ2-3, the V gene TRBV5-1; TRBD1 matches at 10 bases. Germline V lookup: CDR1 SGHRS, CDR2 YFSETQ. CDR3 length: 16 residues. Trimming cost V 1 base and J 1 base; bases outside gene matches: 3. This CDR3 reads CASSLSGTGGTDTQYF. Written as DNA, the CDR3 is TGCGCCAGCAGCTTGTCTGGGACAGGGGGCACAGATACGCAGTATTTT. Full variable domain (rest looked up from reference TRBV5-1 and TRBJ2-3): KAGVTQTPRYLIKTRGQQVTLSCSPISGHRSVSWYQQTPGQGLQFLFEYFSETQRNKGNFPGRFSGRQFSNSRSEMNVSTLELGDSALYLCASSLSGTGGTDTQYFGPGTRLTVL.

The chain employs TRBV6-1 and TRBJ1-4, with D unresolved. V was clipped by 5 bases and J by 8 bases, with 12 bases between them. The CDR3 runs to 13 residues. CDR1 is MNHNS and CDR2 is SASEGT in the germline V gene. The chain's CDR3 is CASSFLVGEKLFF. As DNA, the CDR3 is TGTGCCAGCAGTTTTCTGGTTGGAGAAAAACTGTTTTTT.

The rearrangement uses TRBV5-4 and TRBJ2-7, with D perhaps matching TRBD2 (7 bases). Germline assignment: CDR1 SGHNT and CDR2 YYREEE (reference sequence). This CDR3 has 15 amino acids. V gave up 4 bases and J gave up 6 bases, with 20 bases separating them. In DNA form, the CDR3 reads TGTGCCAGCAGCCCCGCGGACTGGGGAGGGGGCGAGCAGTACTTC. Translating it yields CASSPADWGGGEQYF.

The chain has TRBV7-9 and TRBJ2-7; either TRBD1 or TRBD2 may supply D (5 bases each). Trimming removed 5 bases from V and 0 bases from J, with 17 bases in between. Germline V gives CDR1 SEHNR, CDR2 FQNEAQ (reference sequence). The CDR3 is 16 residues long. This chain's CDR3 is CASSPSFQGVSYEQYF. The DNA for the CDR3 is TGTGCCAGCAGCCCCTCTTTTCAGGGAGTCTCCTACGAGCAGTACTTC.

The rearrangement uses TRBV19 and TRBJ2-7; tentatively, D is TRBD1 or TRBD2 (5 bases each). Germline-derived CDR1 and CDR2 are LNHDA and SQIVND (reference sequence). V was trimmed by 4 bases and J by 5 bases, leaving 21 bases between them. CDR3 size: 16 residues. The CDR3 spells CASSTLEGTPRDEQYF. The CDR3 DNA sequence: TGTGCCAGTAGTACCCTTGAGGGGACCCCTCGGGACGAGCAGTACTTC.

The chain links TRBV25-1 to TRBJ2-7; 9 bases are shared with TRBD1. Germline V gene sequence: CDR1 MGHDK, CDR2 SYGVNS. The trim removed 5 bases at V and 7 bases at J, leaving 9 bases unmatched. The CDR3 totals 14 residues. CDR3 bases: TGTGCCAGCAGTACCGGGACAGGGCTCCTGGAGCAGTACTTC. Protein sequence: CASSTGTGLLEQYF.

The chain recombines TRBV28 with TRBJ2-3; TRBD2 might be the D (6 bases). The CDR3 sequence is 15 residues long. Germline-derived CDR1 and CDR2 are MDHEN and SYDVKM. Trimming took 3 bases from V and 4 from J, leaving 14 bases between them. The CDR3 DNA is TGTGCCAGCAGTTTTAGGGGCGGGGACGCAGATACGCAGTATTTT. Translated: CASSFRGGDADTQYF.

V usage is TRBV29-1 and J usage is TRBJ1-4; D perhaps matches TRBD1 (6 bases). The germline V gene encodes CDR1 SQVTM and CDR2 ANQGSEA. The CDR3 spans 12 residues. The V end was cut by 4 bases, the J end by 8 bases, with 11 bases between. CDR3 region: CSVGGTQEKLFF. The CDR3 coding sequence is TGCAGCGTTGGCGGGACACAGGAAAAACTGTTTTTT.

The count of this clone is one. The genes are TRBV13 and TRBJ1-4; 9 nucleotides line up with TRBD1. The V segment lost 2 bases and the J segment 6 bases; nucleotides outside the gene matches: 4. CDR1 is PRHDT, CDR2 FYEKMQ, per germline (reference sequence). The CDR3 contains 15 residues. The CDR3 loop is CASSLTGTGYEKLFF. In DNA form, the CDR3 reads TGTGCCAGCAGCTTAACTGGGACAGGGTATGAAAAACTGTTTTTT.

This clone was recorded a few times. V gene TRBV5-5 combines with J gene TRBJ2-1; D perhaps matches TRBD1 (6 bases). The CDR3 is made up of 14 amino acids. V was clipped by 3 bases and J by 8 bases, with 15 bases between them. The germline CDR1 and CDR2 sequences are SGHKS and YYEKEE (reference sequence). The CDR3 DNA reads as TGTGCCAGCAGCTGGGGAATGGGGGCCGATGAGCAGTTCTTC. The encoded protein is CASSWGMGADEQFF. The variable domain in full, completed from reference TRBV5-5 and TRBJ2-1, reads DAGVTQSPTHLIKTRGQQVTLRCSPISGHKSVSWYQQVLGQGPQFIFQYYEKEERGRGNFPDRFSARQFPNYSSELNVNALLLGDSALYLCASSWGMGADEQFFGPGTRLTVL.